Below, 5 T cell receptor beta chains from the same sample are listed, as sequenced in a study of blood T cells in healthy people across ages. Alongside a J-beta primer mix, a sample-barcoded 5' primer served in a second PCR lasting about 7 to 11 cycles. MiXCR was run by TCRdb on the 5' RACE reads, yielding one entry per CDR3 protein. The data show about 730,000 distinct CDR3 sequences, about 42% seen once. Sequenced material: blood. The source of these receptors is a woman aged 60 to 75 in good health.

The chain couples TRBV5-1 to TRBJ2-3, with D hard to call. CDR1 and CDR2 from the germline V gene are SGHRS and YFSETQ. V gave up 0 bases and J gave up 2 bases, with 13 bases separating them. The CDR3 sequence is 16 residues long. The CDR3 loop is CASSLAGLLITDTQYF. The CDR3 nucleotides read TGCGCCAGCAGCTTGGCGGGCCTTCTAATCACAGATACGCAGTATTTT.

This chain joins TRBV18 and TRBJ2-3, with a possible D match to TRBD2 (6 bases). Trimming removed 2 bases at V and 0 bases at J, with 9 bases between. The CDR3 extends over 15 amino acids. Germline assignment: CDR1 KGHSH and CDR2 LQKENI. The CDR3 nucleotides read TGTGCCAGCTCACCAGCGGGGAAAAGCACAGATACGCAGTATTTT. Its protein is CASSPAGKSTDTQYF.

This clonotype was detected once. This chain uses TRBV20-1 with TRBJ1-1; TRBD1 matches at 7 bases. CDR3 length equals 15 residues. Germline V lookup: CDR1 DFQATT, CDR2 SNEGSKA (reference sequence). V lost 2 bases and J lost 5; bases outside the gene matches: 11. Here the CDR3 reads CSARSRQGGGTEAFF. As DNA, the CDR3 is TGCAGTGCTAGATCACGACAGGGAGGCGGAACTGAAGCTTTCTTT.

Worth noting for this clonotype: A single base separates this from a much larger clone, so it may be a read error. This chain joins TRBV7-9 and TRBJ2-5, with D uncertain. CDR1 is SEHNR, CDR2 FQNEAQ, per germline (reference sequence). The V end was cut by 1 base, the J end by 5 bases, with 11 bases between. This CDR3 has 14 amino acids. CDR3 in DNA: TGTGCCAGCAGCTTAGTAGGGAATTGGGAGACCCAGTACTTC. Its protein product is CASSLVGNWETQYF.

This clonotype was detected a few times. The CDR3 DNA sequence: TGTGCCATCAGTGAGGGGCAGTCTGAAGCTTTCTTT. Translated: CAISEGQSEAFF. This chain uses TRBV10-3 with TRBJ1-1; D uncertain. The germline CDR1 and CDR2 sequences are ENHRY and SYGVKD. Deletions cut 2 bases from V and 6 bases from J, with 7 bases between. The CDR3 loop spans 12 amino acids.